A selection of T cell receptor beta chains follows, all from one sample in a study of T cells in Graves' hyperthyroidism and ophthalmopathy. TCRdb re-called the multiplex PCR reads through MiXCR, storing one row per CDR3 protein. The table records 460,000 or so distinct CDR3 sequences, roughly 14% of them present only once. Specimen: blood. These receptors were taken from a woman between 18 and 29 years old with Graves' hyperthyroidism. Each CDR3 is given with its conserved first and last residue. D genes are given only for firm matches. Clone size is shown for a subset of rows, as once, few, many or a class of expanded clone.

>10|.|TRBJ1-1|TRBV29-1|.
CSVDSNEAFF
TGCAGCGTTGATTCTAATGAAGCTTTCTTT
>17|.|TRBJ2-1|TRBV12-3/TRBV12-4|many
CASSLAGGRSSYNEQFF
TGTGCCAGCAGTTTAGCGGGAGGCCGCAGCTCCTACAATGAGCAGTTCTTC
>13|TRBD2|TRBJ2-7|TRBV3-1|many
CAVGEGLAREQYF
TGTGCCGTGGGGGAGGGACTAGCTCGCGAGCAGTACTTC
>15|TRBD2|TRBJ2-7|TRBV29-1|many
CSVVGLAGSDYEQYF
TGCAGCGTTGTAGGACTAGCGGGGTCCGACTACGAGCAGTACTTC
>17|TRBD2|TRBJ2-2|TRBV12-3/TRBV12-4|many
CASSLPGLADNTGELFF
TGTGCCAGCAGTTTACCGGGACTAGCGGATAACACCGGGGAGCTGTTTTTT
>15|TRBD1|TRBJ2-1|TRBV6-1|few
CASTSGTGGRDEQFF
TGTGCCAGCACCTCCGGGACAGGGGGACGGGATGAGCAGTTCTTC
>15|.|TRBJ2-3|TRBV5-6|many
CASRSRGGYTDTQYF
TGTGCCAGCAGGAGCAGGGGGGGCTACACAGATACGCAGTATTTT
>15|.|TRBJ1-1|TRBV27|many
CASSYQHSYGTEAFF
TGTGCCAGCAGTTACCAACACAGCTACGGCACTGAAGCTTTCTTT
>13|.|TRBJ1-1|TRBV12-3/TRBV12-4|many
CASSLGGATEAFF
TGTGCCAGCAGTTTAGGAGGGGCCACTGAAGCTTTCTTT
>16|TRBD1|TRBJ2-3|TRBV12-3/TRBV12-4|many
CASSPDRGDGTDTQYF
TGTGCCAGCAGTCCAGACAGGGGTGATGGCACAGATACGCAGTATTTT
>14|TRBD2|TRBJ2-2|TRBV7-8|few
CASSLRTSGGELFF
TGTGCCAGCAGCCTCCGGACTAGCGGCGGGGAGCTGTTTTTT
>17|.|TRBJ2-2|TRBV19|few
CASSMFAPPSNTGELFF
TGTGCCAGTAGTATGTTCGCACCACCCTCGAACACCGGGGAGCTGTTTTTT
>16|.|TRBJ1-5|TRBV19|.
CASIDSHRTVNQPQHF
TGTGCCAGTATCGATAGCCATCGGACAGTAAATCAGCCCCAGCATTTT
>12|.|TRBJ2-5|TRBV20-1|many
CSASSGAETQYF
TGCAGTGCTAGCTCGGGGGCAGAGACCCAGTACTTC
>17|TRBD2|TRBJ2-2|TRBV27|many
CASTPQQTSGSTGELFF
TGTGCCAGCACCCCCCAGCAGACTAGCGGGAGTACTGGGGAGCTGTTTTTT
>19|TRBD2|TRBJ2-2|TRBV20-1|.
CSASKGVPGLAGDTGELFF
TGCAGTGCTTCAAAGGGGGTCCCGGGACTAGCGGGAGACACCGGGGAGCTGTTTTTT
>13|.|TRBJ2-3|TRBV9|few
CASTLSDTDTQYF
TGTGCCAGCACCCTATCTGACACAGATACGCAGTATTTT
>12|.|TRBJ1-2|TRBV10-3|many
CAISAGLGGYTF
TGTGCCATCAGTGCTGGGCTGGGCGGCTACACCTTC
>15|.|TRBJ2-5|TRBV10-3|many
CAISELERSQETQYF
TGTGCCATCAGTGAGCTGGAACGGAGCCAAGAGACCCAGTACTTC
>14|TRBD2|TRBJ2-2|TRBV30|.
CAWGLAAGTGELFF
TGTGCCTGGGGACTAGCGGCAGGCACCGGGGAGCTGTTTTTT
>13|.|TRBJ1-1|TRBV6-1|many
CASTRQGNTEAFF
TGTGCCAGCACTAGACAAGGGAACACTGAAGCTTTCTTT
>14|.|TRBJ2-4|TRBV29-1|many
CSVEARLAKNIQYF
TGCAGCGTTGAAGCCCGGCTAGCCAAAAACATTCAGTACTTC
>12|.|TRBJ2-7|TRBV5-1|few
CASSDYGNEQYF
TGCGCCAGCTCGGACTATGGGAACGAGCAGTACTTC
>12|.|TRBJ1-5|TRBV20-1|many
CSAAISNQPQHF
TGCAGTGCTGCAATTAGCAATCAGCCCCAGCATTTT
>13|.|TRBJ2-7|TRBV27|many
CASGWDGAYEQYF
TGTGCCAGCGGATGGGACGGAGCCTACGAGCAGTACTTC
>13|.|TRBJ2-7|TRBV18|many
CASSRDGNYEQYF
TGTGCCAGCTCACGAGACGGAAACTACGAGCAGTACTTC
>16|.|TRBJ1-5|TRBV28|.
CASSFRAPWGNQPQHF
TGTGCCAGCAGTTTCCGGGCCCCCTGGGGGAATCAGCCCCAGCATTTT
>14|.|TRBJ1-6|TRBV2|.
CASTRRGANSPLHF
TGTGCCAGCACTCGCAGAGGGGCGAATTCACCCCTCCACTTT
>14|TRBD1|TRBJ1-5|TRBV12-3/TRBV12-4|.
CASSGQGARQPQHF
TGTGCCAGCAGTGGTCAGGGGGCGAGGCAGCCCCAGCATTTT
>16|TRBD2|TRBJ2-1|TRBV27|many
CASSLSTLAGVVEQFF
TGTGCCAGCAGTTTATCAACGCTAGCGGGAGTTGTTGAGCAGTTCTTC
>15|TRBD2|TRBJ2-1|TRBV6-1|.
CASTFGTSGVNEQFF
TGTGCCAGCACCTTCGGGACTAGCGGGGTCAATGAGCAGTTCTTC
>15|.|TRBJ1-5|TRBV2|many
CASRVDSNSNQPQHF
TGTGCCAGCAGAGTCGACAGTAATAGCAATCAGCCCCAGCATTTT
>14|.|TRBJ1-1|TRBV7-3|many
CASSDRGGNTEAFF
TGTGCCAGCAGCGACCGTGGCGGTAACACTGAAGCTTTCTTT
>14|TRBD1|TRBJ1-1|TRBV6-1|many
CASRTGTGNTEAFF
TGTGCCAGCAGAACAGGGACAGGGAACACTGAAGCTTTCTTT
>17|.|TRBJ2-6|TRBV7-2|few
CASSLSWVASGANVLTF
TGTGCCAGCAGCTTATCTTGGGTGGCCTCTGGGGCCAACGTCCTGACTTTC
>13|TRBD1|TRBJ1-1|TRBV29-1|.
CSALDRANTEAFF
TGCAGCGCCCTGGACAGGGCGAACACTGAAGCTTTCTTT
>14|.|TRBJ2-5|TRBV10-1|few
CATARGRNQETQYF
TGCGCCACCGCCCGCGGACGGAACCAAGAGACCCAGTACTTC
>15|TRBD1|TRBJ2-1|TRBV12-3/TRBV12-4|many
CASSPDRGWGNEQFF
TGTGCCAGCAGCCCGGACAGGGGCTGGGGCAATGAGCAGTTCTTC
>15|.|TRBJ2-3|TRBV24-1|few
CATSVEGVPADTQYF
TGTGCCACCAGTGTTGAGGGAGTCCCGGCAGATACGCAGTATTTT
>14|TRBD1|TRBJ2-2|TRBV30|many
CAWRGQGVTGELFF
TGTGCCTGGCGGGGACAGGGGGTAACCGGGGAGCTGTTTTTT
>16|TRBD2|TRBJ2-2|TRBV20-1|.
CSASGLAGGLGGELFF
TGCAGTGCTAGCGGTCTAGCGGGAGGTTTGGGCGGGGAGCTGTTTTTT
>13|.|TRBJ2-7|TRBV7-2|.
CASSWLHGYEQYF
TGTGCCAGCAGCTGGCTACATGGCTACGAGCAGTACTTC